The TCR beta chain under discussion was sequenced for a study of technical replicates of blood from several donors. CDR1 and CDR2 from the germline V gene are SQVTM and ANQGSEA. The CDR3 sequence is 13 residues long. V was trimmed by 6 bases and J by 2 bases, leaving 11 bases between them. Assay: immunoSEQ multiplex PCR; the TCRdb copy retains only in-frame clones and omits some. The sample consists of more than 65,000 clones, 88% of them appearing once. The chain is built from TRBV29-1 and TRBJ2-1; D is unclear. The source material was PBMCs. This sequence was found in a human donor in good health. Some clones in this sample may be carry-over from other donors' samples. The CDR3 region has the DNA TGCAGCGTCGAAAGAGTAACCTACAATGAGCAGTTCTTC. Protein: CSVERVTYNEQFF.